This T cell receptor (beta chain) was documented in a study of cytomegalovirus exposure and HLA in healthy donors (dated by TCRdb to 2017 to 2019). Background on the whole study: An earlier analysis of some 600 of the donors reported 250 to 300 Gb of sequence data and about 120 million unique TCR beta sequences obtained from some 170 million T cells. An early release that covered approximately 600 HLA-typed donors contained around 330 gigabases of sequencing data and around 85 million unique TCR sequences. The genetic ancestry cluster associated with self-reported Caucasian donors included 65% to 90% of the roughly 400 genotyped donors. The study was designed to test whether signatures of past pathogen exposure could be identified by cataloging public T cell receptors. Using immunosequencing, the study profiled T cell repertoires from about 620 subjects and related those repertoires to cytomegalovirus serostatus. Besides the first cohort of 500 to 700 subjects, a separate validation cohort made up of over a hundred different subjects was used. The study combined high-throughput TCR immunosequencing, statistical association of individual TCRs with disease status, and machine learning to predict cytomegalovirus infection status. A later analysis re-analyzed previously published TCR beta repertoires from hundreds of donors and added high-resolution HLA genotyping to study TCR occurrence patterns. The later analysis used no new phenotypic data to find candidate immune exposures, relying instead on TCR beta sequences and their occurrence across donors. In an earlier analysis of about 590 of the donors, high-throughput TCR beta sequencing was used to judge whether each TCR beta V gene segment behaved as functional or pseudogenic. Donor age, sex, ethnicity and CMV serostatus were compiled alongside the repertoire data. A later genetic analysis used genome-wide SNP genotypes for about three fifths of the 666 donors, treating that subset as a discovery cohort. Every repertoire in the discovery cohort had been generated on one and the same sequencing platform. HLA typing included class I and class II loci at four-digit resolution. The number of donors typed differed by locus, with roughly 620-630 for A, B, C, DRB1 and DQB1, roughly 550 for DQA1, over 600 for DPA1, and around 450 for DPB1. A few DR-DQ haplotypes were handled as single units for association and clustering because linkage in the cohort was strong. Across about 380 genotyped donors of the cohort, an average of about 240,000 unique TCR beta nucleotide sequences per donor were sequenced, and approximately 17% of those sequences were non-productive.

This clone has more than one count but fewer than ten. Its specific antigen is unknown. Base qualities were left out, and no much larger clone turns up one base away. Points the paper makes about the study in general: Because the 87-base-pair reads could not distinguish some IMGT-functional V segments, including TRBV6-2 and TRBV6-3, those segments were excluded. A later analysis reported that several top co-occurrence clusters appeared linked to parvovirus B19, influenza, CMV and Epstein-Barr virus. It was suggested by the authors that the approach could potentially be generalized to other disease states and immunological phenotypes. An association between a missense DCLRE1C variant and V-gene and J-gene trimming of TCR beta chains was found in a later genetic analysis and replicated in an independent cohort. CMV serostatus was the only immune exposure information available for the cohort. Fewer than 20 rarely observed V segments, including chromosome 9 orphons, were excluded from the earlier analysis of about 610 of the donors because counts were too low. Specific HLA alleles were associated with 15,000 to 20,000 TCR beta sequences at a false discovery rate of 0.05 in a later analysis. A later genetic analysis reported fewer N-insertions in productive TCRs among donors in an Asian-associated ancestry cluster than the roughly 700-donor mean. A later analysis found that TCR association rates varied across HLA loci, with DRB1 alleles showing the most associated TCRs and HLA-C alleles the fewest. HLA typing was unavailable for some donors at each locus, so association tests used only the typed subset. Roughly uniform sequencing depth across donors was assumed in presence/absence analyses, although this assumption may not hold. Cytomegalovirus status was reported to be diagnosed by the classifier with high specificity and sensitivity in both the original and validation cohorts. The sequencing pipeline was judged likely to have produced a cluster of highly shared sequence variants as a technical artifact. A further reported finding was that TCR beta sequences accurately predicted the HLA-A and HLA-B alleles for most subjects in the first cohort. Three of the identified cytomegalovirus-associated TCR beta chains were confirmed in vitro to be specific for cytomegalovirus antigens. The study gave a list of more than 150 TCR beta chains associated with cytomegalovirus. Linkage disequilibrium might explain the correlated functional status among segregating V segments, but an unknown experimental factor could not be ruled out. This cohort had only TCR beta chains sequenced, and the lack of alpha or paired-chain data limited which features could be detected. Compared with equally common non-associated chains, HLA-associated TCR beta chains in a later analysis were more clonally expanded and had lower generation probabilities. In a later analysis, most CMV-associated TCR beta chains were found to appear HLA-restricted, with HLA associations seemingly driven largely by CMV exposure. In an earlier analysis of 587 of the donors, most TCR beta V segments appeared in productive rearrangements about 90% or about 30% of the time, broadly matching IMGT annotations. When HLA alleles, especially DR and DQ, strongly co-occurred, TCR associations were difficult to assign to individual alleles. While some public TCRs were present in many individuals, most TCR sequences turned up only very rarely across donors.

In total, approximately 690 healthy bone marrow donors made up the cohort. At the time of sampling, every cohort member was nominally healthy, though immune exposures that went unrecorded were likely present. The donor tested CMV seropositive, placing the donor among the 289 seropositive members of the cohort. Every donor gave a peripheral blood sample, and the peripheral blood mononuclear cells from that sample were used for TCR beta sequencing. The Qiagen DNeasy Blood Extraction Kit was used to extract genomic DNA from the blood cell samples. Libraries were prepared through the immunoSEQ multiplex PCR assay. For the multiplex PCR, a mixture combining 60 forward primers for TCR Vbeta segments and 13 reverse primers for TCR Jbeta segments was used. The CDR3 region of rearranged TCR beta genes was amplified from genomic DNA by a multiplex PCR assay. On the Illumina HiSeq System, the amplified TCR beta libraries were sequenced as 87-base-pair reads. The study's own analysis went as follows. A later analysis tallied 75 million to 95 million unique TCR beta chains across the 660 or so repertoires, and approximately 12 million of those chains were shared by two or more donors. Raw reads were error-corrected and collapsed into unique sequences with a nearest-neighbor algorithm that merged closely related sequences to remove PCR and sequencing errors. Alignment of CDR3 sequences to IMGT reference sequences was used to assign V, D and J gene segments. For a sequence to be retained, at least a six-nucleotide match to both a V gene segment and a J gene segment was required. A rearrangement was called productive if the CDR3 had no stop codons and remained in frame with V and J, and every other rearrangement was called non-productive. CDR3 was defined by IMGT convention, running from the second conserved V-encoded cysteine to the conserved J-encoded phenylalanine. Sequences without an unambiguous match to a single V gene segment were excluded from the earlier analysis of a few hundred of the donors. In an earlier analysis of almost 600 of the donors, a V segment was called functional when productive rearrangements were above 56.7%, and segregating when the standard deviation between donors exceeded 5%. A statistical classification framework was built to diagnose cytomegalovirus status from the catalog of TCR beta chain sequences. V and J gene assignment, in a later analysis, came from comparing TCR nucleotide sequences with IMGT/GENE-DB human TR gene sequences. The TCRdist pipeline was used in a later analysis to assign CDR3 sequences and most-parsimonious VDJ recombination scenarios. In a later analysis, each TCR beta chain was defined by its CDR3 amino acid sequence together with its V-gene family, and reads lacking a unique V-gene family were excluded. A later analysis removed several hundred highly shared, low-generation-probability nucleotide sequences to deal with suspected cross-contamination and a sequencing artifact. A later analysis calculated a clonal expansion index for each public chain from normalized within-repertoire ranks of inferred template counts. In a later analysis, generation probabilities were computed using a VDJ recombination model fitted to out-of-frame rearrangements, and the results were checked against IGoR. In a later analysis, hypergeometric tests were used to score TCR-TCR, TCR-HLA and TCR-CMV co-occurrence, with a repertoire-size bias correction applied to TCR pairs. False discovery rates were estimated in a later analysis by permuting HLA or CMV assignments 20 times. In a later analysis, co-occurring TCRs were grouped with DBSCAN, and TCRdist sequence similarity was added when clustering was performed within HLA-allele-positive subsets. Repertoires with fewer than 30,000 or more than 120,000 public chains were left out of co-occurrence clustering, as were five repertoires with anomalous nucleotide sharing. TCRdb carries this immuneACCESS record with in-frame sequences only. Its versions omit some clonotypes, under half of them owing to an unresolved V gene in the studies checked, with the rest unexplained. The DNA gave D and trimming, while V, J and clone size come from that table. Recorded for this sample are around 80,000 clones; over 70% of them occurred a single time. Of the sample, more than 8.5% is held by the ten largest clones.

Including cysteine and phenylalanine, the CDR3 has 14 amino acids. Here the CDR3 DNA is all that survives: 42 bases in frame from base 1. For CDR1 and CDR2, the germline V gene lists SGHRS and YFSETQ. Trimming removed 4 bases from V and 5 bases from J, leaving 12 bases between the germline ends. Recombination connected TRBV5-1 to TRBJ2-2; TRBD2 is a possible D gene, resting on 5 matching bases. Sequenced: PBMCs. The receptor was isolated from a man aged 35 to 55 in good health and CMV-seropositive. The CDR3 protein sequence reads: CASSTGSGTGELFF. The nucleotides read TGCGCCAGCAGCACCGGATCGGGGACCGGGGAGCTGTTTTTT.